Below are 26 T cell receptor beta chains sequenced from a single sample in a study of blood T cell dynamics during melanoma immunotherapy. Time point in this sample: pre-treatment baseline. The protocol was immunoSEQ multiplex PCR, while the TCRdb copy is restricted to in-frame clones and leaves out a portion. Here the sample spans 4,200 or so clones, approximately 96% being singletons. Sequenced material: effector memory CD8+ T cells from blood, taken from a patient treated with checkpoint blockade. These receptors were obtained from a human donor with melanoma.

This chain joins TRBV27 and TRBJ2-3; either TRBD1 or TRBD2 may fit D (6 bases each). The CDR3 is 17 residues long. CDR1 and CDR2 from the germline V gene are MNHEY and SMNVEV (reference sequence). Trimming cost V 2 bases and J 4 bases, with 19 bases left between them. CDR3 sequence (DNA): TGTGCCAGCAGTTTAAATGCCCCGGGGGCGTTAGCAGATACGCAGTATTTT. Translation: CASSLNAPGALADTQYF.

The chain carries TRBV27 and TRBJ2-7; 7 bases are shared with TRBD1. V lost 0 bases to trimming and J lost 0 bases; unmatched junction nucleotides: 2. The CDR3 has 15 amino acids. CDR1 is MNHEY and CDR2 is SMNVEV in the germline V gene (reference sequence). This CDR3 is CASSLSRGSSYEQYF. Written as DNA, the CDR3 is TGTGCCAGCAGTTTATCCAGGGGGAGCTCCTACGAGCAGTACTTC.

This chain uses TRBV27 with TRBJ2-3, with D perhaps being TRBD1 or TRBD2 (5 bases each). With 4 bases removed from V and 4 bases from J, the gap between germline ends came to 15 bases. Germline loops: CDR1 MNHEY, CDR2 SMNVEV (reference sequence). CDR3 length: 15 residues. The CDR3 bases are TGTGCCAGCAGTTCCGGGGTGGGGGTCGCAGATACGCAGTATTTT. This translates into CASSSGVGVADTQYF.

This CDR3 reads CASSHQETQYF. The DNA for the CDR3 is TGTGCCAGCAGCCATCAAGAGACCCAGTACTTC. This chain links TRBV5-4 with TRBJ2-5, with unresolved D. Germline V CDR1 and CDR2: SGHNT, YYREEE (reference sequence). The CDR3 loop spans 11 amino acids. The ends were cut back, 4 bases at V and 2 bases at J, with 3 bases in the middle.

The chain joins TRBV28 to TRBJ1-4; TRBD1 matches 7 bases. Looked up from germline, CDR1 is MDHEN and CDR2 is SYDVKM. This CDR3 region has 15 residues. The trim removed 3 bases at V and 5 bases at J, leaving 6 bases unmatched. The CDR3 sequence is CASSFWGQQNEKLFF. The CDR3 DNA is TGTGCCAGCAGTTTCTGGGGACAGCAAAATGAAAAACTGTTTTTT.

The gene calls are TRBV27 and TRBJ2-2; TRBD1 might be the D (6 bases). The CDR3 extends over 15 amino acids. V was cut by 6 bases and J by 3 bases, with 14 bases left in between. Germline V gives CDR1 MNHEY, CDR2 SMNVEV (reference sequence). Written as DNA, the CDR3 is TGTGCCAGCAGCCAGGAGAGGGGGTACACCGGGGAGCTGTTTTTT. It translates to CASSQERGYTGELFF.

This chain's CDR3 is CASSIDSAYEQYF. The CDR3 DNA follows: TGTGCCAGTAGTATCGACTCTGCCTACGAGCAGTACTTC. This chain connects TRBV19 to TRBJ2-7; D call uncertain. V dropped 3 bases and J dropped 2 bases, with 8 bases sitting between them. The germline V gene has CDR1 LNHDA and CDR2 SQIVND (reference sequence). CDR3 length equals 13 residues.

The rearrangement joins TRBV7-2 to TRBJ1-2, with D maybe TRBD1 (5 bases). This CDR3 has 17 residues. Trimming shortened V by 1 base and J by 4 bases, and 19 bases separated the two germline ends. Germline CDR1 is SGHTA and CDR2 is FQGNSA. This CDR3 is CASSLVAGRSGPYGYTF. The CDR3 region has the DNA TGTGCCAGCAGCTTAGTAGCAGGGCGATCCGGGCCCTATGGCTACACCTTC.

V usage is TRBV7-2 and J usage is TRBJ1-1; a possible D gene is TRBD1 (6 bases). CDR1 and CDR2 (germline): SGHTA, FQGNSA. Trimming took 2 bases from V and 5 from J, leaving 15 bases between them. CDR3 length equals 15 residues. The CDR3 DNA sequence: TGTGCCAGCAGCTTAAACACAGGGAAGGGGACTGAAGCTTTCTTT. Protein sequence: CASSLNTGKGTEAFF. The entire variable domain, with the rest obtained from reference TRBV7-2 and TRBJ1-1, is as follows: GAGVSQSPSNKVTEKGKDVELRCDPISGHTALYWYRQSLGQGLEFLIYFQGNSAPDKSGLPSDRFSAERTGGSVSTLTIQRTQQEDSAVYLCASSLNTGKGTEAFFGQGTRLTVV.

The CDR3: CASSSPLYNEQFF. The CDR3 DNA is TGTGCCAGCAGTTCACCCCTTTACAATGAGCAGTTCTTC. The V and J genes are TRBV6-5 and TRBJ2-1, with no clear D. V was trimmed by 4 bases and J by 4 bases, leaving 8 bases between them. The germline V gene encodes CDR1 MNHEY and CDR2 SVGAGI. The CDR3 consists of 13 residues.

This chain links TRBV28 with TRBJ2-1, with 7 nucleotides matching TRBD1. The germline V gene has CDR1 MDHEN and CDR2 SYDVKM. This CDR3 is 17 amino acids long. V gave up 1 base and J gave up 0 bases; unmatched junction bases: 6. DNA for the CDR3: TGTGCCAGCAGTTTATCGACAGGGACCTTCTCCTACAATGAGCAGTTCTTC. Protein product: CASSLSTGTFSYNEQFF.

The gene calls are TRBV6-1 and TRBJ2-3; no clear D gene. Germline CDR1 is MNHNS and CDR2 is SASEGT. CDR3 size: 14 residues. V gave up 7 bases and J gave up 2 bases, with 13 bases separating them. The CDR3 nucleotides read TGTGCCAGCACTGGCAGGTCCATCACAGATACGCAGTATTTT. This sequence encodes CASTGRSITDTQYF.

This chain uses TRBV7-8 with TRBJ2-1, with 8 positions matching TRBD2. Germline V lookup: CDR1 SGHVS, CDR2 FQNEAQ. The CDR3 runs 17 residues. Germline trimming cut 4 bases from V and 0 bases from J; bases unmatched to any gene: 8. CDR3 sequence reads: CASSSSVAGLSYNEQFF. The CDR3, as DNA: TGTGCCAGCAGCTCATCGGTAGCGGGACTCTCCTACAATGAGCAGTTCTTC. Looking up the rest from reference TRBV7-8 and TRBJ2-1 gives the full variable domain: GAGVSQSPRYKVAKRGQDVALRCDPISGHVSLFWYQQALGQGPEFLTYFQNEAQLDKSGLPSDRFFAERPEGSVSTLKIQRTQQEDSAVYLCASSSSVAGLSYNEQFFGPGTRLTVL.

A note on this clone: Sequence at one end of the junction differs from germline and may be a read error. This chain joins TRBV5-1 and TRBJ2-2; 8 bases line up with TRBD1. The CDR3 runs to 16 residues. The germline gives CDR1 SGHRS, CDR2 YFSETQ. The CDR3, as DNA: TGCGCCAGCAGATTGGACAGGGTCGCGAACACCGGGGAGCTGTTTTTT. Encoded protein: CASRLDRVANTGELFF.

The V and J genes are TRBV4-1 and TRBJ2-7, with TRBD2 as a possible D gene (5 bases). Trimming removed 2 bases at V and 4 bases at J, with 12 bases between. The CDR3 has 14 residues. Germline CDR1 MGHRA, CDR2 YSYEKL. CDR3 amino acids: CASSQSGMLYEQYF. The CDR3 DNA reads as TGCGCCAGCAGCCAATCCGGGATGTTATACGAGCAGTACTTC.

V and J are TRBV28 and TRBJ1-1; D uncertain. V was pared by 2 bases and J by 5 bases, with 12 bases between. This CDR3 has 14 amino acids. CDR1 MDHEN and CDR2 SYDVKM come from the germline V gene. In DNA form, the CDR3 reads TGTGCCAGCAGTTTACTCGGCCGGAGTACTGAAGCTTTCTTT. Translating it yields CASSLLGRSTEAFF.

CDR3 residues: CASSMITGNEQFF. CDR3 nucleotides: TGTGCCAGTAGTATGATCACGGGGAATGAGCAGTTCTTC. The genes are TRBV19 and TRBJ2-1; possibly TRBD2 for D (5 bases). CDR3 length: 13 amino acids. Trimming removed 3 bases at V and 7 bases at J, with 10 bases between. Looked up from germline, CDR1 is LNHDA and CDR2 is SQIVND (reference sequence).

The V gene is TRBV9, the J gene TRBJ2-7, with a possible D match to TRBD2 (5 bases). Germline values: CDR1 SGDLS, CDR2 YYNGEE. The CDR3 covers 14 residues. V lost 4 bases and J 7 bases, leaving 18 bases between the germline ends. CDR3 residues: CASSPRHGVGEQYF. CDR3 DNA sequence: TGTGCCAGCAGCCCCCGCCACGGGGTGGGGGAGCAGTACTTC. The variable domain in full, completed from reference TRBV9 and TRBJ2-7, reads DSGVTQTPKHLITATGQRVTLRCSPRSGDLSVYWYQQSLDQGLQFLIQYYNGEERAKGNILERFSAQQFPDLHSELNLSSLELGDSALYFCASSPRHGVGEQYFGPGTRLTVT.

The chain recombines TRBV9 with TRBJ2-2; 10 bases agree with TRBD2. The CDR3 has 16 residues. CDR1 and CDR2 from the germline V gene are SGDLS and YYNGEE. Germline trimming cut 3 bases from V and 6 bases from J; bases unmatched to any gene: 8. The CDR3 DNA reads as TGTGCCAGCAGCGCCTCTAGCGGGAGTAAATCCGGGGAGCTGTTTTTT. Protein product: CASSASSGSKSGELFF.

The chain employs TRBV7-2 and TRBJ2-3; D is unresolved. V was trimmed by 1 base and J by 0 bases, leaving 8 bases between them. The germline CDR1 and CDR2 sequences are SGHTA and FQGNSA. The CDR3 is made up of 15 amino acids. CDR3 coding DNA: TGTGCCAGCAGCTTAGATAACACAAGCACAGATACGCAGTATTTT. Translation: CASSLDNTSTDTQYF.

The chain carries TRBV6-5 and TRBJ2-3; possibly TRBD2 for D (6 bases). The CDR3 runs 11 residues. V shed 7 bases and J shed 6 bases, with 8 bases lying between them. Germline-derived CDR1 and CDR2 are MNHEY and SVGAGI. CDR3 loop: CASTRGDTQYF. For the CDR3, the DNA is TGTGCCAGCACACGGGGGGATACGCAGTATTTT.

The V and J genes are TRBV9 and TRBJ2-5; D is possibly TRBD1 or TRBD2 (5 bases each). This CDR3 has 15 residues. Germline CDR1 SGDLS, CDR2 YYNGEE. V gave up 0 bases and J gave up 5 bases, with 14 bases separating them. CDR3 DNA: TGTGCCAGCAGCGTAGTTGCCCAAGGGGAGGAGACCCAGTACTTC. It yields the protein CASSVVAQGEETQYF.

The chain couples TRBV9 to TRBJ2-1; TRBD2 aligns across 7 bases. V shed 0 bases and J 5 bases; nucleotides not matched to a gene: 2. This CDR3 spans 14 amino acids. CDR1 and CDR2 (germline): SGDLS, YYNGEE. In nucleotides, the CDR3 is TGTGCCAGCAGCGTAGCCGGGACTAACAATGAGCAGTTCTTC. Its protein is CASSVAGTNNEQFF.

V and J are TRBV9 and TRBJ1-1, with 9 bases aligning to TRBD1. Germline values: CDR1 SGDLS, CDR2 YYNGEE. The V gene end was trimmed by 0 bases and the J gene end by 3 bases; junction bases not matched to a gene: 12. This CDR3 is built from 18 residues. The CDR3 DNA follows: TGTGCCAGCAGCGTAGCTACGGGGGGAAGGGACAGGGACACTGAAGCTTTCTTT. This codes for CASSVATGGRDRDTEAFF.

V and J are TRBV5-4 and TRBJ1-4; the match to TRBD1 covers 9 bases. There are 15 residues in the CDR3. CDR1 SGHNT and CDR2 YYREEE come from the germline V gene (reference sequence). Germline trimming cut 4 bases from V and 4 bases from J; bases unmatched to any gene: 5. CDR3 in amino acids: CASSRDRASNEKLFF. The CDR3 bases are TGTGCCAGCAGCAGGGACAGGGCGAGTAATGAAAAACTGTTTTTT.

This chain joins TRBV28 and TRBJ1-1, with no clear D. V lost 5 bases and J lost 8, with 9 bases in between. CDR3 length equals 11 residues. In germline, CDR1 is MDHEN, CDR2 SYDVKM. Here the CDR3 DNA reads TGTGCCAGCAGTCCCCACAAGGAAGCTTTCTTT. It codes for CASSPHKEAFF.